The rows below give T cell receptor beta chains drawn from one sample of a study of shared clonotypes between healthy human individuals. Libraries were prepared by immunoSEQ multiplex PCR; TCRdb keeps only in-frame clonotypes and omits some of them. The sample shows 950,000 to 1,100,000 clones, about 80% of them seen only once. The sample consisted of memory CD4+ T cells from PBMCs. The receptors here all came from a young man in good health. Some clones in this sample may be carry-over from other donors' samples. The CDR3 runs from the conserved cysteine through the conserved F or W. D genes are given only for firm matches. Clone size is given for some rows only: seen once, a few or many times, or a class if the clone is expanded.

TRBD2 | - | TRBJ2-7 | TRBV28 | TGTGCCAGCAGGATTAGGGGGCTAGCGGGAGGGCCACCCTACGAGCAGTACTTC | CASRIRGLAGGPPYEQYF
TRBD2 | few | TRBJ2-1 | TRBV7-8 | TGTGCCAGCAGCGGATACTACGGTAGCGGGGGGAATGAGCAGTTCTTC | CASSGYYGSGGNEQFF
TRBD1 | - | TRBJ1-1 | TRBV5-1 | TGCGCCAGCAGCCCGCACCCCGGGACAGGGAACGAAGCTTTCTTT | CASSPHPGTGNEAFF
TRBD2 | - | TRBJ2-3 | TRBV5-6 | TGTGCCAGCAGCTCCAAGCGGGAGACAGATACGCAGTATTTT | CASSSKRETDTQYF
- | - | TRBJ2-7 | TRBV6-1 | TGTGCCAGCAGACACAGGGTGAACGACGAGCAGTACTTC | CASRHRVNDEQYF
- | - | TRBJ1-4 | TRBV5-6 | TGTGCCAGCAGCACGGACGATGGAGGTGAAAAACTGTTTTTT | CASSTDDGGEKLFF
TRBD2 | - | TRBJ2-5 | TRBV15 | TGTGCCACCAGCCCCACGGCGGGACTAGCGGGAGCAGAGACCCAGTACTTC | CATSPTAGLAGAETQYF
- | - | TRBJ2-7 | TRBV9 | TGTGCCAGCAGCGTATTAGGGTCCCCCCTGAATGGGGAGCAGTACTTC | CASSVLGSPLNGEQYF
- | - | TRBJ1-2 | TRBV7-9 | TGTGCCAGCAGCTTAGAGCGTGCACAGGGAGGGGGCTACACCTTC | CASSLERAQGGGYTF
- | - | TRBJ2-3 | TRBV27 | TGTGCCAGCAGGCCCACCTCGGCAGATACGCAGTATTTT | CASRPTSADTQYF
TRBD1 | - | TRBJ1-2 | TRBV5-4 | TGCGCCAGCAGCCAGGCCGGGACAGGGCGCGTCTATGGCTACACCTTC | CASSQAGTGRVYGYTF
- | once | TRBJ1-5 | TRBV28 | TGTGCCAGCAGTTTATGGAACGTAAGCGGCAGTCAGCCCCAGCATTTT | CASSLWNVSGSQPQHF
- | - | TRBJ2-1 | TRBV2 | TGTGCCAGCAGTGATTTCCTCGGAGCGATTGAGCAGTTCTTC | CASSDFLGAIEQFF
- | - | TRBJ2-7 | TRBV7-9 | TGTGCCAGCAGCTTGAGTTATTCTTCCTACGAGCAGTACTTC | CASSLSYSSYEQYF
- | - | TRBJ2-2 | TRBV7-8 | TGTGCCAGCAGACGGGGAGGAGGGACCACCAACACCGGGGAGCTGTTTTTT | CASRRGGGTTNTGELFF
TRBD2 | - | TRBJ2-1 | TRBV4-2 | TGTGCCAGCAGCCAAGAAGGGACTAGTTACAATGAGCAGTTCTTC | CASSQEGTSYNEQFF
TRBD2 | - | TRBJ2-3 | TRBV5-1 | TGCGCCAGCAGCCGCCAGGGGACTAGCGGGACCAGCACAGATACGCAGTATTTT | CASSRQGTSGTSTDTQYF
- | many | TRBJ2-5 | TRBV7-2 | TGTGCCAGCAGCTATGATAGGGGGGGACAGCAAGAGACCCAGTACTTC | CASSYDRGGQQETQYF
TRBD2 | - | TRBJ2-7 | TRBV7-2 | TGTGCCAGCAGCTTAGCGGGAGGGATTTATAGCTCCTACGAGCAGTACTTC | CASSLAGGIYSSYEQYF
- | - | TRBJ2-3 | TRBV6-1 | TGTGCCAGCAGTGTTAGGGAGACTACAGATACGCAGTATTTT | CASSVRETTDTQYF
- | - | TRBJ1-5 | TRBV12-2 | TGTGCAAGTCGGTGTCGGGTGAATCAGCCCCAGCATTTT | CASRCRVNQPQHF
TRBD2 | - | TRBJ2-5 | TRBV28 | TGTGCCAGCAGGGCTAGCGGGAGTGGGAAGACCCAGTACTTC | CASRASGSGKTQYF
- | - | TRBJ2-2 | TRBV7-9 | TGTGCCAGCACCTCGAAACCGGGGCCGCGGGACACCGGGGAGCTGTTTTTT | CASTSKPGPRDTGELFF
- | few | TRBJ1-1 | TRBV4-1 | TGCGCCAGCAGCCAAGAAGGGTCAACGAAAGCTTTCTTT | CASSQEGSTKAFF
TRBD2 | - | TRBJ2-7 | TRBV7-6 | TGTGCCAGCAGCTTAGAGGCGGGAGACGAGCAGTACTTC | CASSLEAGDEQYF
- | many | TRBJ1-5 | TRBV28 | TGTGCCAGCGGTATTCAAGGGGCGGGAAATCAGCCCCAGCATTTT | CASGIQGAGNQPQHF
TRBD1 | - | TRBJ1-2 | TRBV7-2 | TGTGCCAGCAGCTTAGAGACAGGGTACTTTTGGTATGGCTACACCTTC | CASSLETGYFWYGYTF
- | - | TRBJ2-1 | TRBV5-1 | TGCGCCACCAGTCCCCTCGAGACCTACAATGAGCAGTTCTTC | CATSPLETYNEQFF
- | - | TRBJ2-2 | TRBV23-1 | TGCGCCAGCAGTCATCGGGGGAACACCGGGGAGCTGTTTTTT | CASSHRGNTGELFF